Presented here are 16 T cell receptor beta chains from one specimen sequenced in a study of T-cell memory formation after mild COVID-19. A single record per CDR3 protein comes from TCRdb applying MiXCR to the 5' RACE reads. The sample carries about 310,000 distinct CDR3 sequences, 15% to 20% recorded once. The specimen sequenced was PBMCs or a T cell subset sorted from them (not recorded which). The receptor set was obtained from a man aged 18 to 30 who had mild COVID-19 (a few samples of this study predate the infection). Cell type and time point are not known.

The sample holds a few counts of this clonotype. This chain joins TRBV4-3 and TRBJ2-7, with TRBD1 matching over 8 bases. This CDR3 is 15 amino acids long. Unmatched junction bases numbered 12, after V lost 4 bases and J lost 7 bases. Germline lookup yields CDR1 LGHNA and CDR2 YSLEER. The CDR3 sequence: CASSPNPGQAGEQYF. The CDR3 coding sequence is TGCGCCAGCAGCCCGAACCCGGGACAGGCCGGGGAGCAGTACTTC.

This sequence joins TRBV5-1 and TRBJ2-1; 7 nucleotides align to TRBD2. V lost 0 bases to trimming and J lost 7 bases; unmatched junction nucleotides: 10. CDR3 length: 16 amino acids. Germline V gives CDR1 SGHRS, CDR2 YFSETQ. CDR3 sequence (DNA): TGCGCCAGCAGCTTGGCCGCCAGCGGGGAACTGAATGAGCAGTTCTTC. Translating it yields CASSLAASGELNEQFF.

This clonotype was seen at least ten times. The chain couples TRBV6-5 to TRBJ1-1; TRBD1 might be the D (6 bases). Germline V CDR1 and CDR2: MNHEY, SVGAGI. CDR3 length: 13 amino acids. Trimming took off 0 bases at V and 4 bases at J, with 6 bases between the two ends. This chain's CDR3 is CASSYSGGTEAFF. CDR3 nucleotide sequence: TGTGCCAGCAGTTACTCAGGGGGCACTGAAGCTTTCTTT.

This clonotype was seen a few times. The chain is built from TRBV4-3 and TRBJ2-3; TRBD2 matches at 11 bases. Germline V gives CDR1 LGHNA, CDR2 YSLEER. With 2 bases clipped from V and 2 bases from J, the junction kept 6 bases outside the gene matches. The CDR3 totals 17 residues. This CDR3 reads CASSQSLAGGDTDTQYF. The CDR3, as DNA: TGCGCCAGCAGCCAATCGCTAGCGGGGGGTGACACAGATACGCAGTATTTT.

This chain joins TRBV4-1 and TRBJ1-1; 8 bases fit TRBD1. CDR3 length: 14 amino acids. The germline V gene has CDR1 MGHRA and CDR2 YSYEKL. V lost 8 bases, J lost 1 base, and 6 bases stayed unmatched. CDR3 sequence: CASSNRGGNTEAFF. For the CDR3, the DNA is TGCGCCAGCTCGAACAGGGGGGGGAACACTGAAGCTTTCTTT.

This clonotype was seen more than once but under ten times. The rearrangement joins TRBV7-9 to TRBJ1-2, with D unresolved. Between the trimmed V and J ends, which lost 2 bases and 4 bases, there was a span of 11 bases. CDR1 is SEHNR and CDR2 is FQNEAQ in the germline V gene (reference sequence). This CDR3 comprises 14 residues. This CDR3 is CASSLPVGRYGYTF. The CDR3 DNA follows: TGTGCCAGCAGCTTACCGGTGGGCCGCTATGGCTACACCTTC.

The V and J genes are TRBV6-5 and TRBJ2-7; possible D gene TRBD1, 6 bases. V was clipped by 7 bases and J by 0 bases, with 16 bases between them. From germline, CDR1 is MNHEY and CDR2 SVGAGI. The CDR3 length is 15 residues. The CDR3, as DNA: TGTGCCAGCACCCCGACAGGATTAAGCTCCTACGAGCAGTACTTC. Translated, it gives CASTPTGLSSYEQYF.

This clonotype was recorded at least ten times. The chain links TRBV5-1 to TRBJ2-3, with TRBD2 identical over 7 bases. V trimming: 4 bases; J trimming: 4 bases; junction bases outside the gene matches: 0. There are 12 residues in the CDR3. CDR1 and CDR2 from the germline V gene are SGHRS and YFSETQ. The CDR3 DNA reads TGCGCCAGCAGCGCGGGGGCAGATACGCAGTATTTT. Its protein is CASSAGADTQYF.

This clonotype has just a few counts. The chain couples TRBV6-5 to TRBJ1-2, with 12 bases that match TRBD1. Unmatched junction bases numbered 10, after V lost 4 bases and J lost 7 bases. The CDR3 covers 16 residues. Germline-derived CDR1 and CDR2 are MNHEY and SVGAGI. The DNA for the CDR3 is TGTGCCAGCAGTTGGACCGGGACAGGGGGCTTGGGTGGCTACACCTTC. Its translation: CASSWTGTGGLGGYTF.

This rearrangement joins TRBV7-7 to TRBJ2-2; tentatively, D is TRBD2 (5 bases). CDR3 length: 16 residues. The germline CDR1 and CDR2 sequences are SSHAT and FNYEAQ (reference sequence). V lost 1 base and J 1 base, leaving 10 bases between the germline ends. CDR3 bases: TGTGCCAGCAGCTTAGGGGCCGGGGTGAACACCGGGGAGCTGTTTTTT. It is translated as CASSLGAGVNTGELFF. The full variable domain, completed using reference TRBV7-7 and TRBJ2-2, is GAGVSQSPRYKVTKRGQDVTLRCDPISSHATLYWYQQALGQGPEFLTYFNYEAQPDKSGLPSDRFSAERPEGSISTLTIQRTEQRDSAMYRCASSLGAGVNTGELFFGEGSRLTVL.

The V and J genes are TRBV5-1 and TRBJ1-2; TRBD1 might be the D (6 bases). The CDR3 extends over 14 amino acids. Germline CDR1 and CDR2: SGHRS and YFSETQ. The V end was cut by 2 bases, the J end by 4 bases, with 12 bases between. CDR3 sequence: CASSFHGQTYGYTF. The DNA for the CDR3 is TGCGCCAGCAGCTTTCACGGACAGACCTATGGCTACACCTTC.

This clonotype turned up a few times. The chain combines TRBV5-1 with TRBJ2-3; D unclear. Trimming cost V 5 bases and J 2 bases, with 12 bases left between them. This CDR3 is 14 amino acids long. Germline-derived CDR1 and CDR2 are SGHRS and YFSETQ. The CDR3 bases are TGCGCCAGCAGGATAGCCCAAATCACAGATACGCAGTATTTT. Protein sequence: CASRIAQITDTQYF. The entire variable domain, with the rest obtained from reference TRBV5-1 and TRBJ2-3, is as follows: KAGVTQTPRYLIKTRGQQVTLSCSPISGHRSVSWYQQTPGQGLQFLFEYFSETQRNKGNFPGRFSGRQFSNSRSEMNVSTLELGDSALYLCASRIAQITDTQYFGPGTRLTVL.

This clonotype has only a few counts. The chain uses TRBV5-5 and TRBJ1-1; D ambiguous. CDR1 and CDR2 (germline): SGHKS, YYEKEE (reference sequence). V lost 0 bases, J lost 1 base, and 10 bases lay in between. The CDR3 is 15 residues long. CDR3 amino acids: CASSLVGNTNTEAFF. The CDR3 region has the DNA TGTGCCAGCAGCTTGGTGGGGAACACGAACACTGAAGCTTTCTTT. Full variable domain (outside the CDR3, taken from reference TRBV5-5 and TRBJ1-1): DAGVTQSPTHLIKTRGQQVTLRCSPISGHKSVSWYQQVLGQGPQFIFQYYEKEERGRGNFPDRFSARQFPNYSSELNVNALLLGDSALYLCASSLVGNTNTEAFFGQGTRLTVV.

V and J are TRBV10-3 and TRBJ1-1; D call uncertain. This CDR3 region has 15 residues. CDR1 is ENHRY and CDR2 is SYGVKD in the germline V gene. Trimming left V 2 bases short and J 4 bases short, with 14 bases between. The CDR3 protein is CAISEPGQGSTEAFF. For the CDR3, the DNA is TGTGCCATCAGTGAGCCGGGCCAAGGGAGCACTGAAGCTTTCTTT.

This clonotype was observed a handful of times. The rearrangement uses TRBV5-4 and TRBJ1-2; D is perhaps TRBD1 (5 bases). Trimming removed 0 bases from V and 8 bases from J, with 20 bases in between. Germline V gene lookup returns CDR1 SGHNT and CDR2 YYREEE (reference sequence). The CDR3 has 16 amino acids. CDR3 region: CASSLGRARAGNGYTF. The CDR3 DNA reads TGTGCCAGCAGCTTGGGTCGGGCCAGGGCGGGAAACGGCTACACCTTC.

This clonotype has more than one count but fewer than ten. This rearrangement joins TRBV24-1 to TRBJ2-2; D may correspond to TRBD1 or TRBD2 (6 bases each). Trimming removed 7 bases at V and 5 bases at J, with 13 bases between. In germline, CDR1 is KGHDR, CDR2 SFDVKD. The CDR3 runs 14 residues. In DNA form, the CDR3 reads TGTGCCACCAGCGTACAGGGAGGTACCGGGGAGCTGTTTTTT. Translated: CATSVQGGTGELFF.